This T cell receptor beta chain appears in the sequencing data of a study of vaccination effects on CD4 cells after COVID-19. Study-wide results and limits: Pronounced clonal contraction occurred in clones induced by infection and by vaccine late after vaccination.

Antigen-specific CD4+ T cells were expanded with viral peptide pools in the ViraFEST assay before sequencing. Cultured cells yielded isolated CD4+ T cells after roughly 11 days. Nobody among the vaccine recipients had prior SARS-CoV-2 infection (nucleocapsid antibodies were negative). PBMC were cultured at some 2.1 million per well with 8 to 10 IU/ml IL-2 and around 9.2 ug/ml peptides. A half-volume exchange with IL-2 medium occurred on days 3 and 7. Sequencing was performed with immunoSEQ multiplex PCR; in TCRdb, only in-frame clones are kept and a portion is missing. The sample shows about 24,000 clones, about 76% of them seen only once. Germline V CDR1 and CDR2: SEHNR, FQNEAQ (reference sequence). This CDR3 has 15 amino acids. V lost 5 bases to trimming and J lost 6 bases, with 17 bases between them. This clone turned up a few times. Its antigen remains unknown.

The rearrangement joins TRBV7-9 to TRBJ2-1, with TRBD2 as a possible D gene (6 bases). The input for sequencing was CD4+ T cells from PBMCs cultured with SARS-CoV-2 spike peptides, taken before COVID-19 vaccination. The TCR sequence derives from a human donor who received a COVID-19 vaccine. CDR3 sequence (DNA): TGTGCCAGCAGCCCGGGCCAGGGCGGGGTCAATGAGCAGTTCTTC. The encoded protein is CASSPGQGGVNEQFF.